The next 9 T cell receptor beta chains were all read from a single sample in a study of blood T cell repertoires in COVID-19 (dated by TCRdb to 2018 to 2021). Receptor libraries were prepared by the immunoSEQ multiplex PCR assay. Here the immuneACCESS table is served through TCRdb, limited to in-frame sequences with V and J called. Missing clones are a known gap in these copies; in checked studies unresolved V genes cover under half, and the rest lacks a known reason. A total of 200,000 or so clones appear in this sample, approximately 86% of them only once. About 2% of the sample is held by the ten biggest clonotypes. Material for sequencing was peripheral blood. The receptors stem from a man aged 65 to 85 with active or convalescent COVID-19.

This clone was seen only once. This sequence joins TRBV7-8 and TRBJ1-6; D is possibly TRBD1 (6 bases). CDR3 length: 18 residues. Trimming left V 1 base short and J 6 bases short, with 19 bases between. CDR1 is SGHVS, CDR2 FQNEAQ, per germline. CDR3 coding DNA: TGTGCCAGCAGCTTAGTGTCCCAAACAGGGTACGGTAATTCACCCCTCCACTTT. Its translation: CASSLVSQTGYGNSPLHF.

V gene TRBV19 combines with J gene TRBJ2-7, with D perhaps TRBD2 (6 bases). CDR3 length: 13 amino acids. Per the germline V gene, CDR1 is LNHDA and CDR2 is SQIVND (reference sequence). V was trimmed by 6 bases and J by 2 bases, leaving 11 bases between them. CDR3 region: CASSATGAYEQYF. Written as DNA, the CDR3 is TGTGCCAGTAGCGCCACGGGGGCCTACGAGCAGTACTTC.

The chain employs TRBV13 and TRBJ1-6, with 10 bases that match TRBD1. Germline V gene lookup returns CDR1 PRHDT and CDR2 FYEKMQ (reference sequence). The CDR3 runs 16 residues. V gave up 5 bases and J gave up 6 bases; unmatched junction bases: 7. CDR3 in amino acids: CASSLRTGGGNSPLHF. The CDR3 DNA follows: TGTGCCAGCAGCCTACGGACAGGGGGAGGTAATTCACCCCTCCACTTT.

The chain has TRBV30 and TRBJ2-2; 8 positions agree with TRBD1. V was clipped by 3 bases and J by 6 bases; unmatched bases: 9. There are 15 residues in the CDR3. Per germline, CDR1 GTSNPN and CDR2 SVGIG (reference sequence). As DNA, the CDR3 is TGTGCCTGGAGGAGCAGGGCAGGGGGCTCCGGGGAGCTGTTTTTT. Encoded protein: CAWRSRAGGSGELFF.

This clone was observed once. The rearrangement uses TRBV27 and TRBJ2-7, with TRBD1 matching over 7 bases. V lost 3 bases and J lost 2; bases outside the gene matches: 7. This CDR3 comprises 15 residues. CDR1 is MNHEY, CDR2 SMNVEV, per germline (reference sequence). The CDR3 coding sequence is TGTGCCAGCAGTTTGGGCGACAGGGACCCCTACGAGCAGTACTTC. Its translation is CASSLGDRDPYEQYF.

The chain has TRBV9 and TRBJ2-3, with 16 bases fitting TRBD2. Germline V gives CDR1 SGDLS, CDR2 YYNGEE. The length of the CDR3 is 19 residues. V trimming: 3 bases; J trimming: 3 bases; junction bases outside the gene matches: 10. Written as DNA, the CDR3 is TGTGCCAGCAGCGAACGATCCGGGACTAGCGGGGGGGCGACAGATACGCAGTATTTT. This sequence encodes CASSERSGTSGGATDTQYF.

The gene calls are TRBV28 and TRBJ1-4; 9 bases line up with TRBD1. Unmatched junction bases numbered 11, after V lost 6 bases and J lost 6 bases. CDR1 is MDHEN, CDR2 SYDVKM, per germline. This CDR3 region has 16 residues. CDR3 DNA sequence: TGTGCCAGCAGAACGGGACAGGGAATAAGTTATGAAAAACTGTTTTTT. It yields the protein CASRTGQGISYEKLFF. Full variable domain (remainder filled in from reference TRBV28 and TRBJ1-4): DVKVTQSSRYLVKRTGEKVFLECVQDMDHENMFWYRQDPGLGLRLIYFSYDVKMKEKGDIPEGYSVSREKKERFSLILESASTNQTSMYLCASRTGQGISYEKLFFGSGTQLSVL.

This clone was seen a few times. CDR3: CASSPGLNYGYTF. CDR3 DNA sequence: TGTGCCAGCAGCCCAGGGCTTAACTATGGCTACACCTTC. The J gene is TRBJ1-2, the V gene TRBV7-9; possible D gene TRBD1, 5 bases. Germline V gives CDR1 SEHNR, CDR2 FQNEAQ (reference sequence). The CDR3 covers 13 residues. V lost 5 bases and J lost 1, with 8 bases in between. The whole variable domain, remainder taken from reference TRBV7-9 and TRBJ1-2, is DTGVSQNPRHKITKRGQNVTFRCDPISEHNRLYWYRQTLGQGPEFLTYFQNEAQLEKSRLLSDRFSAERPKGSFSTLEIQRTEQGDSAMYLCASSPGLNYGYTFGSGTRLTVV.

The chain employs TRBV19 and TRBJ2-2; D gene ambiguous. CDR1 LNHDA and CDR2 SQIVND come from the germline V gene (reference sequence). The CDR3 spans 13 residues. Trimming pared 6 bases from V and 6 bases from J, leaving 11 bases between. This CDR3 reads CASSVRAAGELFF. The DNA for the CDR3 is TGTGCCAGTAGCGTCCGAGCCGCCGGGGAGCTGTTTTTT.